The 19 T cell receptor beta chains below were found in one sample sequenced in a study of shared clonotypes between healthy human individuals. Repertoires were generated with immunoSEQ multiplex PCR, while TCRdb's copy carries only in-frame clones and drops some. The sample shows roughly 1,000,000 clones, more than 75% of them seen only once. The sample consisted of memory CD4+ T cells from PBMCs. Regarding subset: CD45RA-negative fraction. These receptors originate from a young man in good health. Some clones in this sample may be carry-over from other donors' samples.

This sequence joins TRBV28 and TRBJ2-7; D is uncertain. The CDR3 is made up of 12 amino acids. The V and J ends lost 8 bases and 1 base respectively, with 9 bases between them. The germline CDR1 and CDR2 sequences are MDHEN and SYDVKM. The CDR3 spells CASQSQSYEQYF. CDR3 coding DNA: TGTGCCAGCCAGTCGCAGTCCTACGAGCAGTACTTC.

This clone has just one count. The DNA of the CDR3 is TGTGCCAGCAGCTTAGGGTCAGAGGTCCAAAAAGAGACCCAGTACTTC. This codes for CASSLGSEVQKETQYF. This sequence joins TRBV7-9 and TRBJ2-5; D call uncertain. CDR3 length equals 16 residues. Germline loops: CDR1 SEHNR, CDR2 FQNEAQ (reference sequence). The V gene lost 1 base and the J gene lost 3 bases, with 15 bases spanning the gap.

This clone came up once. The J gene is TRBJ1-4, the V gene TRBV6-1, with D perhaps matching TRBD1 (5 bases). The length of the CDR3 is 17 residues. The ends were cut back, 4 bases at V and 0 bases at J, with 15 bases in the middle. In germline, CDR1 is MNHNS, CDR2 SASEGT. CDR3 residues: CASSASTQGATNEKLFF. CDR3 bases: TGTGCCAGCAGTGCGTCGACTCAGGGCGCAACTAATGAAAAACTGTTTTTT.

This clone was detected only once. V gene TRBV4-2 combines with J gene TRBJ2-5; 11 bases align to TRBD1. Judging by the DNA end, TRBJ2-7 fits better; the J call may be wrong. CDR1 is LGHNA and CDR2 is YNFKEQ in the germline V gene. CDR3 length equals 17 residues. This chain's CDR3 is CASSPQPAGTGGYEQYF. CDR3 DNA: TGTGCCAGCAGCCCCCAACCGGCCGGGACAGGGGGCTACGAGCAGTACTTC.

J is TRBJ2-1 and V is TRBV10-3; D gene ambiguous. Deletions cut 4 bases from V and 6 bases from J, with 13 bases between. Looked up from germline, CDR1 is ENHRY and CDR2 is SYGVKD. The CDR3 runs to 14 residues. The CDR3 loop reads CAISAGAGRNEQFF. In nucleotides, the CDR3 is TGTGCCATCAGTGCTGGCGCCGGCCGCAATGAGCAGTTCTTC.

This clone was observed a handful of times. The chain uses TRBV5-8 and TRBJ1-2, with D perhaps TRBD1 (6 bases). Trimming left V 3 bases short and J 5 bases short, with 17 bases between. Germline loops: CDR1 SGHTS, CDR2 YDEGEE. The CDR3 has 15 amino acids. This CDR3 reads CASSSEDGGRYGYTF. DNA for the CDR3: TGTGCCAGCAGCTCCGAGGATGGGGGCAGATATGGCTACACCTTC.

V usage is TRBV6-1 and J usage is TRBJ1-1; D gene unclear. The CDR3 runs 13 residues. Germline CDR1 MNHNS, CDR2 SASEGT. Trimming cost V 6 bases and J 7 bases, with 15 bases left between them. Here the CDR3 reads CASRTGSYNEAFF. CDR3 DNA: TGTGCCAGCAGGACCGGGAGTTATAATGAAGCTTTCTTT.

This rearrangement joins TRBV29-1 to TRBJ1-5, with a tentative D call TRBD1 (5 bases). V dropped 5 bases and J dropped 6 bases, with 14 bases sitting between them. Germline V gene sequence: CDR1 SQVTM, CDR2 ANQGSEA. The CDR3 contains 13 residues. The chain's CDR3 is CSVTNGGGQPQHF. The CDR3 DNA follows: TGCAGCGTTACTAACGGGGGAGGTCAGCCCCAGCATTTT. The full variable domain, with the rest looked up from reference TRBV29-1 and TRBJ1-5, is SAVISQKPSRDICQRGTSLTIQCQVDSQVTMMFWYRQQPGQSLTLIATANQGSEATYESGFVIDKFPISRPNLTFSTLTVSNMSPEDSSIYLCSVTNGGGQPQHFGDGTRLSIL.

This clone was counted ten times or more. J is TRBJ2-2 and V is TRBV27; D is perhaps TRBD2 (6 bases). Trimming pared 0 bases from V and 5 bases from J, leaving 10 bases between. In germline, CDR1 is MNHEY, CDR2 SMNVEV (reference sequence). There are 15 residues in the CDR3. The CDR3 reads CASSLSRRGTGELFF. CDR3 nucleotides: TGTGCCAGCAGTTTATCTCGGCGGGGAACCGGGGAGCTGTTTTTT.

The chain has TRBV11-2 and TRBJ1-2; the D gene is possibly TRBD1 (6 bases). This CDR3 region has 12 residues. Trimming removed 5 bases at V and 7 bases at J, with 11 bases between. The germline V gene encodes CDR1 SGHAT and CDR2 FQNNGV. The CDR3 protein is CASSVTGLGYTF. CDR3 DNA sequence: TGTGCCAGCAGCGTCACAGGGCTTGGCTACACCTTC.

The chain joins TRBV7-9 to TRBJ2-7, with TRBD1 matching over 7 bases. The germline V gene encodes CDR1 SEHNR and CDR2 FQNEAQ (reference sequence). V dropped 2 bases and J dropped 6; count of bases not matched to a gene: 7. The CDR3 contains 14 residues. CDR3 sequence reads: CASSLSRGIGEQYF. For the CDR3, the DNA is TGTGCCAGCAGCTTAAGCAGGGGGATCGGCGAGCAGTACTTC.

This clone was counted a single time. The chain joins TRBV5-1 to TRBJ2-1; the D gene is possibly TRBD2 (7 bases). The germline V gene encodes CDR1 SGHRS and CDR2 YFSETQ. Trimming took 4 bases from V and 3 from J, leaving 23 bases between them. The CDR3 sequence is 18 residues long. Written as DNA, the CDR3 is TGCGCCAGCAGCCCCCGTGGGGGGGCGGGGACGGTCTACAATGAGCAGTTCTTC. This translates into CASSPRGGAGTVYNEQFF. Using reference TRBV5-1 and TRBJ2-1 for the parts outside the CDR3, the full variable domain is KAGVTQTPRYLIKTRGQQVTLSCSPISGHRSVSWYQQTPGQGLQFLFEYFSETQRNKGNFPGRFSGRQFSNSRSEMNVSTLELGDSALYLCASSPRGGAGTVYNEQFFGPGTRLTVL.

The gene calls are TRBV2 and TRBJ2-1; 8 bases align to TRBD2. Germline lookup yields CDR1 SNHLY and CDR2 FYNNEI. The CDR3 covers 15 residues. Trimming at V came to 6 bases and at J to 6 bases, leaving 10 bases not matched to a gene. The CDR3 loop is CASRRAGGGSNEQFF. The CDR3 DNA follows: TGTGCCAGCAGGCGTGCGGGGGGAGGGTCCAATGAGCAGTTCTTC.

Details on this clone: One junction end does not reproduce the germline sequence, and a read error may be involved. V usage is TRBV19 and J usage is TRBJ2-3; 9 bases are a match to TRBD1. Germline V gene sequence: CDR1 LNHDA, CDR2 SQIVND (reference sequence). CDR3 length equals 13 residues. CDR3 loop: CASSNSLGQGVSF. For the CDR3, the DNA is TGTGCCAGTAGTAACTCTCTGGGACAGGGTGTTTCTTTT.

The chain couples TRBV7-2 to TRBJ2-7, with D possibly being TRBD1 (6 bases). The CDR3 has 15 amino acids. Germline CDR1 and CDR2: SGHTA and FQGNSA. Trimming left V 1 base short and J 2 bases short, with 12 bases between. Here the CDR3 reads CASSLDRARTYEQYF. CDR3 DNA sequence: TGTGCCAGCAGCTTAGACAGGGCTAGAACCTACGAGCAGTACTTC.

The CDR3 here is CASTPGNSGNTIYF. The DNA of the CDR3 is TGTGCCAGCACCCCAGGGAACTCTGGAAACACCATATATTTT. The chain links TRBV6-6 to TRBJ1-3, with a weak D call TRBD1 (5 bases). The CDR3 runs to 14 residues. Trimming took 7 bases from V and 0 from J, leaving 10 bases between them. Germline CDR1 and CDR2: MNHNY and SVGAGI (reference sequence).

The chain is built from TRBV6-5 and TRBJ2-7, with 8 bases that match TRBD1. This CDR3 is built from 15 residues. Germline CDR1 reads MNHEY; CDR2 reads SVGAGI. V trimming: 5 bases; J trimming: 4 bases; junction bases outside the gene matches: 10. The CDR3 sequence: CASSQKQGVGYEQYF. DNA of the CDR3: TGTGCCAGCAGTCAAAAACAGGGGGTGGGTTACGAGCAGTACTTC.

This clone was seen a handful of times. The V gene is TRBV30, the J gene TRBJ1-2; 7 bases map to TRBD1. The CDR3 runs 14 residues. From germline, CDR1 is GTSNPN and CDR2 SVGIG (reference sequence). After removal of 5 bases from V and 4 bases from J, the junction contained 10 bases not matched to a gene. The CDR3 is CAWRQGPNRYGYTF. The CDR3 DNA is TGTGCCTGGCGACAGGGTCCCAACCGCTATGGCTACACCTTC.

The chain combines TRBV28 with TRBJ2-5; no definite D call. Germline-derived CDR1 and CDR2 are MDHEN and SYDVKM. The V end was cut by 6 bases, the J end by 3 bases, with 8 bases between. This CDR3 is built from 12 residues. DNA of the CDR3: TGTGCCAGCAGCAATGACAAAGAGACCCAGTACTTC. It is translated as CASSNDKETQYF.